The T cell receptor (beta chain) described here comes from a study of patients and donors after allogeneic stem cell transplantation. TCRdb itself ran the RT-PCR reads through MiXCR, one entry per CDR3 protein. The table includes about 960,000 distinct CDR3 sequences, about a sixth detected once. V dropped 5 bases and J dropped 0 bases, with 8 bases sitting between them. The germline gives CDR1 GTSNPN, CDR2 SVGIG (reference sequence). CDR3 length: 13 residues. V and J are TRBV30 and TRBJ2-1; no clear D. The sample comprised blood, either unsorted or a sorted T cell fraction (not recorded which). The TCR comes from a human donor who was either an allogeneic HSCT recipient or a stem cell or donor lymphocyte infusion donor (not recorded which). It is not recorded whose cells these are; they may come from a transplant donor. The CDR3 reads CAWDLDSYNEQFF. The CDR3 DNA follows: TGTGCCTGGGATTTAGACTCCTACAATGAGCAGTTCTTC. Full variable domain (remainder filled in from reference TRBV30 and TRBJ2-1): SQTIHQWPATLVQPVGSPLSLECTVEGTSNPNLYWYRQAAGRGLQLLFYSVGIGQISSEVPQNLSASRPQDRQFILSSKKLLLSDSGFYLCAWDLDSYNEQFFGPGTRLTVL.